Here is one T cell receptor (beta chain) with its context. Its antigen is undetermined. This entry belongs to a study of blood T cells in healthy people across ages. Looked up from germline, CDR1 is SGHAT and CDR2 is FQNNGV. This CDR3 is 17 amino acids long. V was pared by 1 base and J by 7 bases, with 9 bases of the junction left unmatched. Through a sample-barcoded 5' primer and a J-beta primer mix, a second PCR was run for roughly 7 to 11 cycles. TCRdb redid the calling of the 5' RACE reads with MiXCR, one entry per CDR3 protein. This table has 1.5 million to 2 million distinct CDR3 sequences, approximately 30% appearing once. Total RNA extracted from each sample amounted to at least 5.5 micrograms. Study-wide findings and caveats: Both naive CD4+ cell counts and diversity were greater in long-lived donors than in aged donors. Total diversity from one million sequenced T cells was likely underestimated.

The V gene is TRBV11-2, the J gene TRBJ2-1; 11 positions match TRBD2. The source is a woman aged 25 to 39 in good health. The sequenced material came from blood. CDR3 coding DNA: TGTGCCAGCAGCTTAGCGACTAGCGGGATAGGCAAAAATGAGCAGTTCTTC. This codes for CASSLATSGIGKNEQFF.